Listed here are 16 T cell receptor beta chains from one sample, sequenced in a study of CD8+ T cells in alopecia areata. Once RNA had been extracted, it was reverse transcribed into cDNA to act as the sequencing template. Here immunoSEQ multiplex PCR was the method, and the copy in TCRdb shows in-frame clones only, minus some. The sample contains 95,000 to 110,000 clones, 70% to 90% of which appear only once. Treatment denoted: oral pan-JAK inhibitor, 5-10 mg twice daily. Sequencing used CD8+ T cells sorted from blood, obtained between weeks 30 and 35, from a patient treated with tofacitinib. The receptors stem from a human donor with alopecia areata.

The chain recombines TRBV13 with TRBJ1-1; no reliable D call. Per germline, CDR1 PRHDT and CDR2 FYEKMQ (reference sequence). The CDR3 runs 12 residues. The V and J ends lost 0 bases and 6 bases respectively, with 5 bases between them. The DNA for the CDR3 is TGTGCCAGCAGCTTAGGGGCATCTGAAGCTTTCTTT. Translated: CASSLGASEAFF.

The chain couples TRBV28 to TRBJ2-4; D call uncertain. V was shortened by 1 base and J by 1 base, with 2 bases between the two germline ends. This CDR3 comprises 13 residues. CDR1 and CDR2 (germline): MDHEN, SYDVKM. The CDR3 sequence: CASSLLAKNIQYF. Here the CDR3 DNA reads TGTGCCAGCAGTTTATTGGCCAAAAACATTCAGTACTTC. Full variable domain (remainder filled in from reference TRBV28 and TRBJ2-4): DVKVTQSSRYLVKRTGEKVFLECVQDMDHENMFWYRQDPGLGLRLIYFSYDVKMKEKGDIPEGYSVSREKKERFSLILESASTNQTSMYLCASSLLAKNIQYFGAGTRLSVL.

V usage is TRBV4-1 and J usage is TRBJ1-4; no firm D call. The CDR3 is made up of 15 amino acids. Germline loops: CDR1 MGHRA, CDR2 YSYEKL. V lost 4 bases to trimming and J lost 8 bases, with 17 bases between them. In DNA form, the CDR3 reads TGCGCCAGCAGCCCGTGGACGGCGGCGATCGAAAAACTGTTTTTT. It codes for CASSPWTAAIEKLFF.

The rearrangement uses TRBV19 and TRBJ2-7; TRBD1 aligns across 9 bases. Trimming cost V 4 bases and J 6 bases; bases outside gene matches: 4. The germline V gene encodes CDR1 LNHDA and CDR2 SQIVND (reference sequence). This CDR3 comprises 13 residues. The CDR3 region has the DNA TGTGCCAGTAGTACGGGACAGGGCGGCGAGCAGTACTTC. It specifies CASSTGQGGEQYF.

The rearrangement joins TRBV7-9 to TRBJ1-2, with 8 bases lining up with TRBD1. V was clipped by 4 bases and J by 5 bases; unmatched bases: 12. This CDR3 comprises 16 residues. Germline V gives CDR1 SEHNR, CDR2 FQNEAQ (reference sequence). Here the CDR3 DNA reads TGTGCCAGCAGCTGGCAGGGGGCAATCGGATATTATGGCTACACCTTC. Protein product: CASSWQGAIGYYGYTF.

The rearrangement joins TRBV28 to TRBJ2-7; the D gene could be TRBD1 or TRBD2 (5 bases each). CDR1 and CDR2 (germline): MDHEN, SYDVKM. CDR3 length: 15 amino acids. V dropped 5 bases and J dropped 2 bases, with 16 bases sitting between them. The CDR3 DNA follows: TGTGCCAGCAGTCCACCACAGGACTTGCCCTACGAGCAGTACTTC. Its translation is CASSPPQDLPYEQYF. Filled out from reference TRBV28 and TRBJ2-7, the complete variable domain reads DVKVTQSSRYLVKRTGEKVFLECVQDMDHENMFWYRQDPGLGLRLIYFSYDVKMKEKGDIPEGYSVSREKKERFSLILESASTNQTSMYLCASSPPQDLPYEQYFGPGTRLTVT.

The rearrangement links TRBV6-5 to TRBJ2-7; a possible D gene is TRBD1 (6 bases). Germline values: CDR1 MNHEY, CDR2 SVGAGI. The CDR3 contains 13 residues. V was trimmed by 5 bases and J by 4 bases, leaving 12 bases between them. The CDR3 DNA reads TGTGCCAGCAGTGTGAGAACAGGGTACGAGCAGTACTTC. It translates to CASSVRTGYEQYF.

This chain joins TRBV2 and TRBJ1-1; 9 nucleotides line up with TRBD1. The germline V gene encodes CDR1 SNHLY and CDR2 FYNNEI. The ends lost 3 bases at V and 3 bases at J; junction bases unmatched: 2. The CDR3 contains 14 residues. The CDR3 nucleotides read TGTGCCAGCAGTGAGGGACAGGGAGACACTGAAGCTTTCTTT. Protein sequence: CASSEGQGDTEAFF.

The rearrangement links TRBV18 to TRBJ2-1; D is undetermined. The CDR3 has 15 residues. The germline V gene has CDR1 KGHSH and CDR2 LQKENI. V lost 2 bases to trimming and J lost 2 bases, with 10 bases between them. The DNA for the CDR3 is TGTGCCAGCTCACCAACGGACCTGACCTACAATGAGCAGTTCTTC. It yields the protein CASSPTDLTYNEQFF.

V is TRBV29-1 and J is TRBJ2-5; 8 nucleotides agree with TRBD2. Trimming at V came to 4 bases and at J to 5 bases, leaving 12 bases not matched to a gene. CDR3 size: 15 residues. Germline V gene sequence: CDR1 SQVTM, CDR2 ANQGSEA. The CDR3, as DNA: TGCAGCGTTGTATCCGAGCGGGAGCCGAGGGAGACCCAGTACTTC. Amino acid sequence: CSVVSEREPRETQYF.

This clone was seen a handful of times. The CDR3 region is CASTEGAYSNQPQHF. The CDR3, as DNA: TGTGCCAGCACCGAGGGTGCTTATAGCAATCAGCCCCAGCATTTT. The chain is built from TRBV7-9 and TRBJ1-5; D is unresolved. Germline V gives CDR1 SEHNR, CDR2 FQNEAQ (reference sequence). The CDR3 has 15 residues. V lost 7 bases and J 0 bases, leaving 13 bases between the germline ends.

This chain joins TRBV4-1 and TRBJ1-6; D gene ambiguous. This CDR3 contains 16 residues. Germline values: CDR1 MGHRA, CDR2 YSYEKL. The V and J ends lost 0 bases and 2 bases respectively, with 8 bases between them. The DNA for the CDR3 is TGCGCCAGCAGCCAAGAGGCGCAGGCCTATAATTCACCCCTCCACTTT. Translated, it gives CASSQEAQAYNSPLHF.

The chain couples TRBV29-1 to TRBJ1-1, with TRBD1 matching over 7 bases. The CDR3 contains 13 residues. V gave up 3 bases and J gave up 5 bases; unmatched junction bases: 6. Germline assignment: CDR1 SQVTM and CDR2 ANQGSEA. The chain's CDR3 is CSVDRQGGTEAFF. Here the CDR3 DNA reads TGCAGCGTTGACCGACAGGGTGGAACTGAAGCTTTCTTT.

The V gene is TRBV27, the J gene TRBJ2-1; no firm D call. Germline-derived CDR1 and CDR2 are MNHEY and SMNVEV (reference sequence). Trimming stripped 0 bases from V and 0 bases from J, with 6 bases between. The CDR3 has 15 residues. The CDR3 sequence: CASSLSYGSYNEQFF. The CDR3 DNA reads as TGTGCCAGCAGTTTATCGTACGGCTCCTACAATGAGCAGTTCTTC.

The chain links TRBV7-2 to TRBJ2-1; D is tentatively TRBD1 or TRBD2 (6 bases each). The V gene lost 5 bases and the J gene lost 5 bases, with 22 bases spanning the gap. Germline CDR1 reads SGHTA; CDR2 reads FQGNSA. The CDR3 spans 17 residues. The CDR3, as DNA: TGTGCCAGCAGCGCACCCCCGGGGGCGGCGGAGAACAATGAGCAGTTCTTC. This codes for CASSAPPGAAENNEQFF. Using reference TRBV7-2 and TRBJ2-1 for the parts outside the CDR3, the full variable domain is GAGVSQSPSNKVTEKGKDVELRCDPISGHTALYWYRQSLGQGLEFLIYFQGNSAPDKSGLPSDRFSAERTGGSVSTLTIQRTQQEDSAVYLCASSAPPGAAENNEQFFGPGTRLTVL.

The chain joins TRBV10-2 to TRBJ2-3; D gene unclear. The germline V gene encodes CDR1 WSHSY and CDR2 SAAADI. Between the trimmed V and J ends, which lost 5 bases and 0 bases, there was a span of 3 bases. There are 12 residues in the CDR3. The CDR3: CASSYSTDTQYF. CDR3 DNA: TGCGCCAGCAGTTATAGCACAGATACGCAGTATTTT.